Shown below are 17 T cell receptor beta chains from a single sample sequenced in a study of CD8+ T cells in alopecia areata. Isolated RNA was reverse transcribed into cDNA used as the sequencing template. Sequencing used immunoSEQ multiplex PCR; TCRdb keeps in-frame clones, though not all of them. This table holds fewer than 250,000 clones, around two fifths found once. Treatment indicated: oral pan-JAK inhibitor, 5-10 mg twice daily. The source was CD4+ T cells sorted from blood, collected between weeks 30 and 35, from a patient treated with tofacitinib. The receptor set was obtained from a human donor with alopecia areata.

In its sample, this clone was seen a few times. The chain recombines TRBV29-1 with TRBJ2-7, with 7 bases that match TRBD1. The ends lost 5 bases at V and 1 base at J; junction bases unmatched: 8. The CDR3 spans 14 residues. Germline V CDR1 and CDR2: SQVTM, ANQGSEA. The DNA of the CDR3 is TGCAGCGTTCCACAGGGGTACCCTTCCTACGAGCAGTACTTC. Protein sequence: CSVPQGYPSYEQYF.

The chain links TRBV5-1 to TRBJ1-1, with D possibly matching TRBD1 (5 bases). Trimming took off 4 bases at V and 1 base at J, with 14 bases between the two ends. This CDR3 is 15 amino acids long. Germline assignment: CDR1 SGHRS and CDR2 YFSETQ. The CDR3 DNA follows: TGCGCCAGCAGCCACGGGGGAGAGTGGAACACTGAAGCTTTCTTT. This encodes CASSHGGEWNTEAFF.

Here the CDR3 DNA reads TGCGCCAGCAGCCAAGTTGGGCAGGGCCCTAGGGGCTACACCTTC. Translated, it gives CASSQVGQGPRGYTF. The chain combines TRBV4-1 with TRBJ1-2, with D possibly TRBD1 on 5 matching bases. Germline loops: CDR1 MGHRA, CDR2 YSYEKL. The germline V and J ends were trimmed by 1 base and 8 bases, with 17 bases remaining between them. The CDR3 spans 15 residues.

J is TRBJ1-2 and V is TRBV29-1; TRBD1 agrees at 7 bases. Germline V gives CDR1 SQVTM, CDR2 ANQGSEA. The CDR3 is 17 amino acids. V was pared by 2 bases and J by 4 bases, with 16 bases of the junction left unmatched. Here the CDR3 reads CSVEYLIDRVLGYGYTF. CDR3 DNA sequence: TGCAGCGTTGAATATTTAATCGACAGGGTGTTGGGCTATGGCTACACCTTC.

This clone was counted a few times. The chain has TRBV28 and TRBJ2-7; 7 positions agree with TRBD1. The germline CDR1 and CDR2 sequences are MDHEN and SYDVKM. V was pared by 7 bases and J by 4 bases, with 7 bases of the junction left unmatched. The CDR3 totals 13 residues. CDR3 sequence: CASIDRAGYEQYF. CDR3 sequence (DNA): TGTGCCAGCATTGACAGGGCTGGATACGAGCAGTACTTC.

V and J are TRBV7-2 and TRBJ1-3; maybe TRBD1 (6 bases). V lost 4 bases and J lost 0, with 13 bases in between. This CDR3 is 16 amino acids long. Germline values: CDR1 SGHTA, CDR2 FQGNSA. The CDR3 nucleotides read TGTGCCAGCAGCTACAGACAGGCCCACTCTGGAAACACCATATATTTT. It is translated as CASSYRQAHSGNTIYF.

V gene TRBV5-6 combines with J gene TRBJ1-2; D ambiguous. The germline V and J ends were trimmed by 4 bases and 3 bases, with 16 bases remaining between them. This CDR3 has 15 residues. Germline V gene sequence: CDR1 SGHDT, CDR2 YYEEEE. The CDR3 here is CASSPDRRPDYGYTF. CDR3 nucleotides: TGTGCCAGCAGCCCTGACCGGCGACCGGACTATGGCTACACCTTC.

This clone was seen only a few times. This chain uses TRBV28 with TRBJ1-2; D not resolved. V was trimmed by 2 bases and J by 5 bases, leaving 6 bases between them. This CDR3 spans 12 amino acids. The germline gives CDR1 MDHEN, CDR2 SYDVKM. CDR3 sequence: CASSLGGYGYTF. CDR3 coding DNA: TGTGCCAGCAGTTTAGGAGGGTATGGCTACACCTTC.

The chain couples TRBV25-1 to TRBJ2-6, with D perhaps TRBD1 (5 bases). The CDR3 is 17 residues long. Germline V gene data show CDR1 as MGHDK and CDR2 as SYGVNS. Trimming pared 3 bases from V and 0 bases from J, leaving 12 bases between. CDR3 sequence: CASSEFRAASGANVLTF. The CDR3 region has the DNA TGTGCCAGCAGTGAGTTCAGGGCTGCCTCTGGGGCCAACGTCCTGACTTTC.

V gene TRBV12-5 combines with J gene TRBJ1-1, with TRBD1 as a possible D gene (6 bases). The germline V and J ends were trimmed by 6 bases and 4 bases, with 9 bases remaining between them. This CDR3 is 12 amino acids long. The germline CDR1 and CDR2 sequences are LGHNT and FRNRAP. The CDR3, as DNA: TGTGCTAGTGGGACACAGGGCACTGAAGCTTTCTTT. This codes for CASGTQGTEAFF.

Only a few counts were recorded for this clone. The rearrangement uses TRBV5-4 and TRBJ2-7; D is undetermined. Trimming took off 3 bases at V and 5 bases at J, with 12 bases between the two ends. CDR3 size: 13 residues. Germline CDR1 and CDR2: SGHNT and YYREEE (reference sequence). CDR3 region: CASSWPGFNEQYF. The CDR3 nucleotides are TGTGCCAGCAGCTGGCCCGGGTTCAACGAGCAGTACTTC.

The J gene is TRBJ2-5, the V gene TRBV20-1; possibly TRBD1 or TRBD2 for D (5 bases each). Germline V lookup: CDR1 DFQATT, CDR2 SNEGSKA (reference sequence). Trimming took off 5 bases at V and 7 bases at J, with 11 bases between the two ends. The CDR3 totals 11 residues. The CDR3 DNA sequence: TGCAGTGCTTCGGGGCTTTTGACCCAGTACTTC. This codes for CSASGLLTQYF.

The V and J genes are TRBV30 and TRBJ1-2; D call uncertain. V was trimmed by 1 base and J by 5 bases, leaving 8 bases between them. CDR1 GTSNPN and CDR2 SVGIG come from the germline V gene (reference sequence). The CDR3 has 12 residues. The CDR3 nucleotides are TGTGCCTGGAGTGAGTCTTGGTATGGCTACACCTTC. It is translated as CAWSESWYGYTF.

The chain has TRBV27 and TRBJ1-4, with D uncertain. The CDR3 spans 16 residues. The V gene's germline CDR1 is MNHEY and CDR2 SMNVEV (reference sequence). The germline V and J ends were trimmed by 0 bases and 8 bases, with 16 bases remaining between them. CDR3 region: CASSLSLSLREEKLFF. The CDR3 bases are TGTGCCAGCAGTTTATCTTTAAGTCTCCGGGAGGAAAAACTGTTTTTT. The full variable domain, rest sourced from reference TRBV27 and TRBJ1-4, is EAQVTQNPRYLITVTGKKLTVTCSQNMNHEYMSWYRQDPGLGLRQIYYSMNVEVTDKGDVPEGYKVSRKEKRNFPLILESPSPNQTSLYFCASSLSLSLREEKLFFGSGTQLSVL.

The J gene is TRBJ1-2, the V gene TRBV15; TRBD1 might be the D (6 bases). The CDR3 runs 14 residues. V was clipped by 6 bases and J by 5 bases, with 16 bases between them. CDR1 and CDR2 (germline): LNHNV, YYDKDF (reference sequence). In DNA form, the CDR3 reads TGTGCCACCAGTCGCGCTGGGGGCCTTTATGGCTACACCTTC. This codes for CATSRAGGLYGYTF.

This clone was observed a single time. The J gene is TRBJ1-5, the V gene TRBV15; D uncertain. This CDR3 spans 12 amino acids. CDR1 and CDR2 from the germline V gene are LNHNV and YYDKDF (reference sequence). V lost 6 bases, J lost 6 bases, and 9 bases lay in between. CDR3 sequence reads: CATSGYAQPQHF. The CDR3 DNA reads as TGTGCCACCAGTGGGTATGCTCAGCCCCAGCATTTT.

The chain has TRBV25-1 and TRBJ1-4, with D perhaps matching TRBD1 (6 bases). CDR3 size: 15 residues. Trimming shortened V by 8 bases and J by 4 bases, and 17 bases separated the two germline ends. The germline V gene encodes CDR1 MGHDK and CDR2 SYGVNS. In DNA, the CDR3 is TGTGCCAGCGGTCCACAGGGTGGTTTTAATGAAAAACTGTTTTTT. Translation: CASGPQGGFNEKLFF.